This entry concerns a single TCR beta chain. Other DNA sequences in the sample encode the same CDR3. This sample stems from a study of blood T cell repertoires in COVID-19. Study in general: In each case, the material was cDNA or gDNA derived from T cells, B-cell-depleted T cells, or PBMCs.

Produced via immunoSEQ multiplex PCR; TCRdb's table is partial and in-frame only. The sample contains 150,000 to 200,000 clones, 80% of which appear only once. The clonotype originates from a man in his forties who had recovered from COVID-19. Input material: PBMCs or T cells enriched from blood (not recorded which).

The CDR3 DNA follows: TGTGCCAGCAGCTTACCCCAAACCGGGGAGCTGTTTTTT. As protein: CASSLPQTGELFF. The V call is TRBV7-3, the J call TRBJ2-2; no definite D call. V was cut by 2 bases and J by 5 bases, with 6 bases left in between. This CDR3 contains 13 residues. CDR1 is SGHTA and CDR2 is FQGTGA in the germline V gene.